This T cell receptor beta chain appears in the sequencing data of a study of early T cells in non-severe SARS-CoV-2 infection. This clonotype was counted ten times or more. The antigen is not known. V lost 0 bases to trimming and J lost 8 bases, with 8 bases between them. Germline V gene sequence: CDR1 MNHEY, CDR2 SVGAGI. This CDR3 spans 13 amino acids. Whole-study findings and limits: Sequences matched to VDJdb favored anti-spike CD8 responses, while private and CD4 specificities were missed.

cDNA molecules, individually, were tagged with unique molecular identifiers. Using its own MiXCR run on the 5' RACE reads, TCRdb lists one record per CDR3 protein. The data contain some 30,000 distinct CDR3 sequences, more than 4% of them singletons. The rearrangement links TRBV6-5 to TRBJ2-1; D uncertain. Sample: whole blood. This TCR was sampled from an adult who was a healthcare worker with PCR-confirmed SARS-CoV-2 infection or an uninfected control (not recorded which). CDR3 sequence reads: CASSYSNADEQFF. The CDR3 DNA reads TGTGCCAGCAGTTACTCGAATGCGGATGAGCAGTTCTTC.